This passage covers 14 T cell receptor beta chains from one sample sequenced in a study of T cell responses to AZD1222 COVID-19 vaccine. TCRdb keeps only in-frame clones here, not all; method: immunoSEQ multiplex PCR. The repertoire holds about 150,000 clones, roughly nine tenths seen once, with under 4% in the top ten. This material consisted of peripheral blood, taken on day 0 of AZD1222 vaccination. These receptors came from an adult in good health.

The chain is built from TRBV11-3 and TRBJ2-1; 7 nucleotides match TRBD2. Trimming removed 3 bases from V and 4 bases from J; junction bases left unmatched: 9. The CDR3 has 16 residues. Germline V gene data show CDR1 as SGHNT and CDR2 as YENEEA. CDR3 coding DNA: TGTGCCAGCAGCTTTTCCGGGACTATTCATTACAATGAGCAGTTCTTC. The encoded protein is CASSFSGTIHYNEQFF.

This clone was recorded a few times. This chain connects TRBV9 to TRBJ2-3, with D hard to call. V lost 4 bases and J lost 0, with 12 bases in between. CDR1 is SGDLS, CDR2 YYNGEE, per germline. This CDR3 comprises 15 residues. CDR3 DNA sequence: TGTGCCAGCAGCAGAGACGGATCTAGCACAGATACGCAGTATTTT. Translating gives CASSRDGSSTDTQYF. The variable domain in full, with the rest retrieved from reference TRBV9 and TRBJ2-3, is DSGVTQTPKHLITATGQRVTLRCSPRSGDLSVYWYQQSLDQGLQFLIQYYNGEERAKGNILERFSAQQFPDLHSELNLSSLELGDSALYFCASSRDGSSTDTQYFGPGTRLTVL.

The rearrangement links TRBV30 to TRBJ1-1; D not certain. The germline V gene encodes CDR1 GTSNPN and CDR2 SVGIG (reference sequence). This CDR3 region has 14 residues. V gave up 3 bases and J gave up 3 bases, with 14 bases separating them. In nucleotides, the CDR3 is TGTGCCTGGAGGTATGGCAGGAGCTACACTGAAGCTTTCTTT. Translating gives CAWRYGRSYTEAFF.

This clone was picked up one time. V and J are TRBV5-4 and TRBJ2-2; D uncertain. The CDR3 totals 13 residues. From germline, CDR1 is SGHNT and CDR2 YYREEE (reference sequence). Deletions cut 4 bases from V and 3 bases from J, with 7 bases between. The CDR3 loop reads CASSDRDTGELFF. In DNA, the CDR3 is TGTGCCAGCAGCGATAGGGACACCGGGGAGCTGTTTTTT.

This chain uses TRBV28 with TRBJ2-3; D call uncertain. The V end was cut by 1 base, the J end by 0 bases, with 5 bases between. CDR1 and CDR2 (germline): MDHEN, SYDVKM. CDR3 size: 14 residues. CDR3 coding DNA: TGTGCCAGCAGTTTATCCCAGAGCACAGATACGCAGTATTTT. Translated: CASSLSQSTDTQYF.

J is TRBJ2-3 and V is TRBV6-5; unclear D gene. V lost 6 bases to trimming and J lost 1 base, with 11 bases between them. From germline, CDR1 is MNHEY and CDR2 SVGAGI. The length of the CDR3 is 14 residues. The CDR3 spells CASSRGQGTDTQYF. The CDR3 coding sequence is TGTGCCAGCAGCCGAGGCCAGGGCACAGATACGCAGTATTTT.

This clone has just a few counts. The gene calls are TRBV19 and TRBJ2-1; D may be TRBD2 (6 bases). V lost 7 bases and J 5 bases, leaving 12 bases between the germline ends. CDR1 and CDR2 (germline): LNHDA, SQIVND (reference sequence). The length of the CDR3 is 13 residues. CDR3 DNA sequence: TGTGCCAGTACCCGTGGCGGGAACAATGAGCAGTTCTTC. This encodes CASTRGGNNEQFF.

The chain links TRBV6-5 to TRBJ1-1; D unresolved. The CDR3 loop spans 13 amino acids. V was shortened by 4 bases and J by 2 bases, with 8 bases between the two germline ends. The germline V gene has CDR1 MNHEY and CDR2 SVGAGI. The CDR3 here is CASSFGSNTEAFF. The CDR3 DNA reads as TGTGCCAGCAGTTTTGGGAGTAACACTGAAGCTTTCTTT.

The chain employs TRBV6-5 and TRBJ1-1; 8 bases map to TRBD1. CDR3 size: 13 residues. The trim removed 6 bases at V and 2 bases at J, leaving 2 bases unmatched. CDR1 and CDR2 (germline): MNHEY, SVGAGI. DNA of the CDR3: TGTGCCAGCAGGACAGGGGCTAACACTGAAGCTTTCTTT. Translating gives CASRTGANTEAFF.

The chain couples TRBV9 to TRBJ2-2, with TRBD2 matching 12 bases. The trim removed 4 bases at V and 3 bases at J, leaving 7 bases unmatched. CDR3 length: 17 residues. CDR1 SGDLS and CDR2 YYNGEE come from the germline V gene. Written as DNA, the CDR3 is TGTGCCAGCAGCTCAAGGACTAGCGGGGACTACACCGGGGAGCTGTTTTTT. This gives the protein CASSSRTSGDYTGELFF.

This clone was found a few times. This rearrangement joins TRBV29-1 to TRBJ2-7; D perhaps matches TRBD2 (5 bases). Germline CDR1 is SQVTM and CDR2 is ANQGSEA. This CDR3 comprises 12 residues. CDR3 in DNA: TGCACCCGGATCAGAGCGGAGGCCGAGCAGTACTTC. This gives the protein CTRIRAEAEQYF.

The chain has TRBV18 and TRBJ2-3; tentative D call: TRBD1 (5 bases). This CDR3 has 14 amino acids. CDR1 is KGHSH and CDR2 is LQKENI in the germline V gene. V gave up 2 bases and J gave up 6 bases, with 12 bases separating them. As DNA, the CDR3 is TGTGCCAGCTCACCATCCAGGGTAGGGGATACGCAGTATTTT. Protein product: CASSPSRVGDTQYF.

The table lists this clone with a count of one. This chain links TRBV27 with TRBJ2-7, with 7 bases identical to TRBD2. This CDR3 has 14 amino acids. V was pared by 6 bases and J by 3 bases, with 8 bases of the junction left unmatched. Germline V gene lookup returns CDR1 MNHEY and CDR2 SMNVEV (reference sequence). The DNA for the CDR3 is TGTGCCAGCAGCTGGAGCGGGATGAACTACGAGCAGTACTTC. This gives the protein CASSWSGMNYEQYF.

This chain connects TRBV3-1 (or the pseudogene TRBV3-2) to TRBJ2-4; D is ambiguous. Germline CDR1 is LGHDT and CDR2 is YNNKEL (reference sequence). CDR3 length: 16 amino acids. Deletions cut 4 bases from V and 1 base from J, with 14 bases between. The CDR3 is CASSPRSLLAKNIQYF. The CDR3 DNA reads as TGTGCCAGCAGCCCGCGGTCTTTGCTGGCCAAAAACATTCAGTACTTC.